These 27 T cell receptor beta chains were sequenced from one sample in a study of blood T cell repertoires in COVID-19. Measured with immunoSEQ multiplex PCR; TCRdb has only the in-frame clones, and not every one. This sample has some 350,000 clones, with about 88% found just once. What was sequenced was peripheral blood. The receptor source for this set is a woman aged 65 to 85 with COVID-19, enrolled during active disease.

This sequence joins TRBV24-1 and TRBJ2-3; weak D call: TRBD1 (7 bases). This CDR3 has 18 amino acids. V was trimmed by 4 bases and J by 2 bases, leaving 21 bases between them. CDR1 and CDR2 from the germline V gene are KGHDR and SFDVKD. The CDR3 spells CATSDTLRGQSLTDTQYF. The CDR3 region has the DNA TGTGCCACCAGTGACACCTTGCGGGGACAGTCCCTCACAGATACGCAGTATTTT.

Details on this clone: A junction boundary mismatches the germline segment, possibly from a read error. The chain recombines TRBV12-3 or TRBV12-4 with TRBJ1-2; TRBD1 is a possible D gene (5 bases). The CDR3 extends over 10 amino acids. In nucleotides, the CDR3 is TGTGCCAGCAGTTTCCGGGACTCCTCCTTC. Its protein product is CASSFRDSSF.

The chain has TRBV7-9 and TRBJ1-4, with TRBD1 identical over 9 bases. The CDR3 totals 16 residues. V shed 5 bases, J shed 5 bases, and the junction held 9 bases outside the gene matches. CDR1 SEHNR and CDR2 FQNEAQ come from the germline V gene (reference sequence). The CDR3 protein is CASSPRSTGGNEKLFF. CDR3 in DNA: TGTGCCAGCAGCCCGAGATCGACAGGGGGAAATGAAAAACTGTTTTTT.

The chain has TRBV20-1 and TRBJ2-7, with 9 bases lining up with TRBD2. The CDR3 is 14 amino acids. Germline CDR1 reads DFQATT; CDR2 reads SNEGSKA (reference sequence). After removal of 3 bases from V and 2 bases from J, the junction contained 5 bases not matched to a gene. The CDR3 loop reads CSASRLAGTYEQYF. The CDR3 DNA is TGCAGTGCTAGTCGCCTAGCGGGGACCTACGAGCAGTACTTC.

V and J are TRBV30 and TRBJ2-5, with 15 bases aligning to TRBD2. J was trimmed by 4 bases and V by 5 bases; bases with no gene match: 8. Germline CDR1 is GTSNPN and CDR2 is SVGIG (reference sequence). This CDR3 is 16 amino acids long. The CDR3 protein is CAWCSGLAGGRETQYF. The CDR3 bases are TGTGCCTGGTGTTCCGGACTAGCGGGGGGGCGAGAGACCCAGTACTTC.

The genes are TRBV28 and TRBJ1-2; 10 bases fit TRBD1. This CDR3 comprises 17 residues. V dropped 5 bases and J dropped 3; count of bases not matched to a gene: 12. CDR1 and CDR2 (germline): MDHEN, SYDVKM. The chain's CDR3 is CASSLLGQGIGYYGYTF. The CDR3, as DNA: TGTGCCAGCAGTCTCCTGGGACAGGGGATCGGCTACTATGGCTACACCTTC.

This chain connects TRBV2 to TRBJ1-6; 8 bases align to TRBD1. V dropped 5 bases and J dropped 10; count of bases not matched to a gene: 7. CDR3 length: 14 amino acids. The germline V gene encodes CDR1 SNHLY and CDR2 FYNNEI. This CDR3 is CASSLTGERSPLHF. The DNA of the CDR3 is TGTGCCAGCAGTTTGACAGGGGAACGCTCACCCCTCCACTTT.

In DNA form, the CDR3 reads TGTGCCAGCTCACCGCCGACAGGGCGAACTGAAGCTTTCTTT. Encoded protein: CASSPPTGRTEAFF. The gene calls are TRBV18 and TRBJ1-1, with 7 bases identical to TRBD1. The germline CDR1 and CDR2 sequences are KGHSH and LQKENI. The CDR3 runs to 14 residues. Trimming removed 3 bases from V and 5 bases from J; junction bases left unmatched: 6. The full variable domain, in which reference TRBV18 and TRBJ1-1 provide the parts outside the CDR3, is NAGVMQNPRHLVRRRGQEARLRCSPMKGHSHVYWYRQLPEEGLKFMVYLQKENIIDESGMPKERFSAEFPKEGPSILRIQQVVRGDSAAYFCASSPPTGRTEAFFGQGTRLTVV.

CDR3 amino acids: CASSPSGAYYNEQFF. CDR3 sequence (DNA): TGTGCCAGCTCACCTAGCGGGGCTTACTACAATGAGCAGTTCTTC. The chain is built from TRBV18 and TRBJ2-1, with TRBD2 identical over 8 bases. The CDR3 consists of 15 residues. V lost 3 bases, J lost 3 bases, and 4 bases stayed unmatched. CDR1 is KGHSH, CDR2 LQKENI, per germline. Based on the CDR3 plus reference TRBV18 and TRBJ2-1, the full variable domain is NAGVMQNPRHLVRRRGQEARLRCSPMKGHSHVYWYRQLPEEGLKFMVYLQKENIIDESGMPKERFSAEFPKEGPSILRIQQVVRGDSAAYFCASSPSGAYYNEQFFGPGTRLTVL.

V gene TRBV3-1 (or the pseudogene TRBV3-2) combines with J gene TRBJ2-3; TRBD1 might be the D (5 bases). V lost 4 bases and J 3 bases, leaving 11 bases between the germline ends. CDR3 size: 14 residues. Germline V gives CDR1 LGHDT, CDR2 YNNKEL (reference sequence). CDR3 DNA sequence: TGTGCCAGCAGCCCTTGGGGCCAAACAGATACGCAGTATTTT. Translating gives CASSPWGQTDTQYF.

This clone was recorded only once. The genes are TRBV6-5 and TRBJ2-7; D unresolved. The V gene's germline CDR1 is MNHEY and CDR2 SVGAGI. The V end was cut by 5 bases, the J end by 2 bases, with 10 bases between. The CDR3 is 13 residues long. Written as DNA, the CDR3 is TGTGCCAGCAGTCCCGGAGCGCCCTACGAGCAGTACTTC. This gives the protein CASSPGAPYEQYF.

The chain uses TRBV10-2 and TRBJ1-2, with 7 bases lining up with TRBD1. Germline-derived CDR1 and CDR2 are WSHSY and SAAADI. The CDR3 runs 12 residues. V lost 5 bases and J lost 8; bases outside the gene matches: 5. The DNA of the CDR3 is TGCGCCAGCAGTCAACAGGGGAAGGGCTACACCTTC. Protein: CASSQQGKGYTF.

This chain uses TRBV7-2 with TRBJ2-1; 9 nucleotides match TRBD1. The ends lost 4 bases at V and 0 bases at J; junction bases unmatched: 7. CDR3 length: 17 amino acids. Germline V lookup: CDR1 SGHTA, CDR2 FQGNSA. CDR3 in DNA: TGTGCCAGCAGCTCAAGACAGGGGGGAACCTCCTACAATGAGCAGTTCTTC. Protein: CASSSRQGGTSYNEQFF.

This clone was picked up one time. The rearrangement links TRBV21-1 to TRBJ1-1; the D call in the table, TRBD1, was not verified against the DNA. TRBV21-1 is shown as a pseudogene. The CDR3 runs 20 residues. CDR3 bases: TGTGCCAGCAGCAAAGAAGTCACCCCCGGGACAGGGTTAGGGAACACTGAAGCTTTCTTT. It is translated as CASSKEVTPGTGLGNTEAFF.

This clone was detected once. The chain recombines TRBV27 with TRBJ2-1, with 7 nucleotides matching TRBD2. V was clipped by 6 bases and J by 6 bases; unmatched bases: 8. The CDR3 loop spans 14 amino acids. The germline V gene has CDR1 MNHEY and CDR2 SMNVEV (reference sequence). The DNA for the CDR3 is TGTGCCAGCAGGAAGGGACGGGGGGTCAATGAGCAGTTCTTC. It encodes CASRKGRGVNEQFF.

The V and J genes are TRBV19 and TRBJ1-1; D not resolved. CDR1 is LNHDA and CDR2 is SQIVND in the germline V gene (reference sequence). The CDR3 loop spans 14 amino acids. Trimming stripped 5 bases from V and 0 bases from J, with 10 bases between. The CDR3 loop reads CASSRAAMNTEAFF. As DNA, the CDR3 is TGTGCCAGTAGTCGCGCCGCTATGAACACTGAAGCTTTCTTT.

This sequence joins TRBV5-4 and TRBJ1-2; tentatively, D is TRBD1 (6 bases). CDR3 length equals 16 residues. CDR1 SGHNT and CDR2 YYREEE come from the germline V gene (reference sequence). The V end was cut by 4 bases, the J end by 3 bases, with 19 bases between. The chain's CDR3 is CASSRDGRGADYGYTF. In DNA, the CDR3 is TGTGCCAGCAGCAGAGATGGCAGGGGCGCGGACTATGGCTACACCTTC.

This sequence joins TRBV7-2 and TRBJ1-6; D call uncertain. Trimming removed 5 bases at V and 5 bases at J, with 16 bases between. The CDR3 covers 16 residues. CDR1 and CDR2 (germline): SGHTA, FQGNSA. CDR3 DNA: TGTGCCAGCAGCAAAGGACTTCTGATTAATAATTCACCCCTCCACTTT. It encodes CASSKGLLINNSPLHF. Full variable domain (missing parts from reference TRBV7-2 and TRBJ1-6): GAGVSQSPSNKVTEKGKDVELRCDPISGHTALYWYRQSLGQGLEFLIYFQGNSAPDKSGLPSDRFSAERTGGSVSTLTIQRTQQEDSAVYLCASSKGLLINNSPLHFGNGTRLTVT.

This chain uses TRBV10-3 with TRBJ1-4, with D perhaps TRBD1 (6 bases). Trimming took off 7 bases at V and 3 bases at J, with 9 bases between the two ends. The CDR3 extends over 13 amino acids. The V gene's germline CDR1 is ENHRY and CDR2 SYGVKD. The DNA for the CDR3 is TGTGCCATCACCTCAGGGGCTAATGAAAAACTGTTTTTT. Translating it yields CAITSGANEKLFF.

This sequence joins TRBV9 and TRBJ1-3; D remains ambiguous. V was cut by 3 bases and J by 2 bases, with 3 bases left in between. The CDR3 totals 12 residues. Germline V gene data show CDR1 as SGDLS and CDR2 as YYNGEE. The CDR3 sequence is CASSAAGNTIYF. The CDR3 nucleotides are TGTGCCAGCAGCGCGGCTGGAAACACCATATATTTT.

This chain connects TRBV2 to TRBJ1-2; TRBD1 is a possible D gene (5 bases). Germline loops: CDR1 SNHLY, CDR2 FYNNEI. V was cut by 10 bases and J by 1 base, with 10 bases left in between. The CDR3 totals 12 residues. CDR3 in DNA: TGTGCCACCACTGACAGTAACTATGGCTACACCTTC. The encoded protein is CATTDSNYGYTF. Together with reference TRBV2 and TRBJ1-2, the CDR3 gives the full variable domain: EPEVTQTPSHQVTQMGQEVILRCVPISNHLYFYWYRQILGQKVEFLVSFYNNEISEKSEIFDDQFSVERPDGSNFTLKIRSTKLEDSAMYFCATTDSNYGYTFGSGTRLTVV.

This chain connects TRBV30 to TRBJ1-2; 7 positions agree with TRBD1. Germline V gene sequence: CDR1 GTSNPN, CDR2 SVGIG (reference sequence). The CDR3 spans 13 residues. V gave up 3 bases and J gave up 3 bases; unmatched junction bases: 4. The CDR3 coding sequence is TGTGCCTGGAGGGACGACAGGGACTATGGCTACACCTTC. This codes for CAWRDDRDYGYTF.

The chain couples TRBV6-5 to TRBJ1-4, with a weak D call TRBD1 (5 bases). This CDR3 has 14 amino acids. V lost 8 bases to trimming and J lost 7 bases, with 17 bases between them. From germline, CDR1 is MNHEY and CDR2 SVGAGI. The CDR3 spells CASGPDRVREKLFF. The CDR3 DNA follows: TGTGCCAGCGGGCCTGACAGAGTCCGTGAAAAACTGTTTTTT.

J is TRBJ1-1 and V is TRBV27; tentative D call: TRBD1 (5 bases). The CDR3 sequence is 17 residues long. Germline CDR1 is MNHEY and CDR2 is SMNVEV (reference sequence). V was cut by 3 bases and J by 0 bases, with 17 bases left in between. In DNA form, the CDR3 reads TGTGCCAGCAGTTTTAGGGCAGGGTTTTTGGTGAACACTGAAGCTTTCTTT. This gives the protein CASSFRAGFLVNTEAFF.

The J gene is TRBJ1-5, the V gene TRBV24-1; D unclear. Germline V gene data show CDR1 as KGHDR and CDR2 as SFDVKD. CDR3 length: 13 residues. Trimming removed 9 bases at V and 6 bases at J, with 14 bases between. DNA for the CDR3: TGTGCCACCGAGGCACGGGATGGTCAGCCCCAGCATTTT. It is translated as CATEARDGQPQHF.

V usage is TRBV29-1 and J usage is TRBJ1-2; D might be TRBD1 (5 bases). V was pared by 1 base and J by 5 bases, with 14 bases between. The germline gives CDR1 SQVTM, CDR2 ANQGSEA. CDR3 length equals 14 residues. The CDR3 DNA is TGCAGCGTTGAAGGTGGGCAGGGCTTGTATGGCTACACCTTC. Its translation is CSVEGGQGLYGYTF.

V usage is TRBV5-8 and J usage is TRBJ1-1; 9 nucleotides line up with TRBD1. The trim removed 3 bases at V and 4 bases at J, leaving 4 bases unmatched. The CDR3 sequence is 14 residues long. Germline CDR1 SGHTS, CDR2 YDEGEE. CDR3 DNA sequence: TGTGCCAGCAGCTCGGGACAGGGTGGCACTGAAGCTTTCTTT. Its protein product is CASSSGQGGTEAFF. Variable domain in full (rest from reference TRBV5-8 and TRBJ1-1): EAGVTQSPTHLIKTRGQQATLRCSPISGHTSVYWYQQALGLGLQFLLWYDEGEERNRGNFPPRFSGRQFPNYSSELNVNALELEDSALYLCASSSGQGGTEAFFGQGTRLTVV.